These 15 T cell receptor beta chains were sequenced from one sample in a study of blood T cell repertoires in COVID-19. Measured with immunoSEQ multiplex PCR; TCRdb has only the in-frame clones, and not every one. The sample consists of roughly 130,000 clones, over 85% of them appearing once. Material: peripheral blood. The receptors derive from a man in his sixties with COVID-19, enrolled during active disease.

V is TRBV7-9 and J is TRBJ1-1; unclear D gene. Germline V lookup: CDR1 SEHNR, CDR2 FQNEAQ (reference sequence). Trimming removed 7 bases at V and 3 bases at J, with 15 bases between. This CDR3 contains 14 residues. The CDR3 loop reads CASTREWVDTEAFF. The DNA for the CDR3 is TGTGCCAGCACTAGGGAGTGGGTGGACACTGAAGCTTTCTTT. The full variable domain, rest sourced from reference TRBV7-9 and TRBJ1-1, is DTGVSQNPRHKITKRGQNVTFRCDPISEHNRLYWYRQTLGQGPEFLTYFQNEAQLEKSRLLSDRFSAERPKGSFSTLEIQRTEQGDSAMYLCASTREWVDTEAFFGQGTRLTVV.

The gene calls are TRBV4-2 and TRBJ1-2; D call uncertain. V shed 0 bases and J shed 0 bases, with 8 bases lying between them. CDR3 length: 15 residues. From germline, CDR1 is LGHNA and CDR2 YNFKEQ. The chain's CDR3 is CASSQDIAANYGYTF. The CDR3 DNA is TGTGCCAGCAGCCAAGATATCGCAGCTAACTATGGCTACACCTTC.

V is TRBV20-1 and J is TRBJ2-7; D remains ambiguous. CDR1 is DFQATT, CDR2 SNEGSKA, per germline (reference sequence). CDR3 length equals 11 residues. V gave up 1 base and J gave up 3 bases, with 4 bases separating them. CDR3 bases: TGCAGTGCTAGAGGCGTCTACGAGCAGTACTTC. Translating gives CSARGVYEQYF.

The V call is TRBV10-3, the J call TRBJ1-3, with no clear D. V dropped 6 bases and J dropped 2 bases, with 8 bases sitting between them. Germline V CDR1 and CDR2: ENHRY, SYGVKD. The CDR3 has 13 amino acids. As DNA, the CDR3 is TGTGCCATCAGGCAGGTAACTGGAAACACCATATATTTT. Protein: CAIRQVTGNTIYF.

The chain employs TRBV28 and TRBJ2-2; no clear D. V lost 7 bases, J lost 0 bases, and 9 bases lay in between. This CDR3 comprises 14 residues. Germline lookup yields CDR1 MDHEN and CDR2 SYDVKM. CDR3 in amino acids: CASKRFTNTGELFF. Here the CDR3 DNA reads TGTGCCAGCAAGAGGTTTACGAACACCGGGGAGCTGTTTTTT.

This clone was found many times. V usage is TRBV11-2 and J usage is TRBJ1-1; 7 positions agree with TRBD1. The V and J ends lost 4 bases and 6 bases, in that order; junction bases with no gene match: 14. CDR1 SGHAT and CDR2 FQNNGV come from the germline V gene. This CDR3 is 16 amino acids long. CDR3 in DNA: TGTGCCAGCAGCTCCATCCGACCGGGACAGCCCTCTGAAGCTTTCTTT. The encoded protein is CASSSIRPGQPSEAFF.

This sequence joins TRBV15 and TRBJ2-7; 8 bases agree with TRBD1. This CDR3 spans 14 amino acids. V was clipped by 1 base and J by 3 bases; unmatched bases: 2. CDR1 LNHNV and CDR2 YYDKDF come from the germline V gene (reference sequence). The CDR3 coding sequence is TGTGCCACCAGCAGAGGGACAGGGTACTACGAGCAGTACTTC. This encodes CATSRGTGYYEQYF.

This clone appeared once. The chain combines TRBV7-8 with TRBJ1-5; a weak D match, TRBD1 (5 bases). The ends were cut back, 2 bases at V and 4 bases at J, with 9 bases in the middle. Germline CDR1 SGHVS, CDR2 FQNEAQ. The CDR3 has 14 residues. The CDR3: CASSLRQINQPQHF. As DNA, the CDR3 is TGTGCCAGCAGCTTAAGACAGATTAATCAGCCCCAGCATTTT.

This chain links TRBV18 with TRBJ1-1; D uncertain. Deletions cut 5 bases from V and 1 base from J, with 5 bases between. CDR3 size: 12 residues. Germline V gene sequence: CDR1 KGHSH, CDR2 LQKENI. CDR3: CASSIANTEAFF. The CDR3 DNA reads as TGTGCCAGCTCAATAGCGAACACTGAAGCTTTCTTT.

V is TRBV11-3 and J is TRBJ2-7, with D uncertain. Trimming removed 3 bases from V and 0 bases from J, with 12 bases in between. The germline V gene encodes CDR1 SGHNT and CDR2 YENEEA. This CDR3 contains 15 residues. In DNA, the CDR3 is TGTGCCAGCAGCTTCGGTAGCTCTAGCTCCTACGAGCAGTACTTC. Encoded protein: CASSFGSSSSYEQYF.

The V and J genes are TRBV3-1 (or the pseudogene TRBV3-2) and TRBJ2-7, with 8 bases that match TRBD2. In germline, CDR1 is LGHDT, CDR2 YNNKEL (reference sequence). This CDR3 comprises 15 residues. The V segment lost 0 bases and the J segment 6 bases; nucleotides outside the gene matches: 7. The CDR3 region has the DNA TGTGCCAGCAGCCAAGAACGAGCGGGAGCGGTCGAGCAGTACTTC. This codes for CASSQERAGAVEQYF.

The CDR3 here is CASTDPPGNYGYTF. The CDR3 coding sequence is TGTGCCAGCACTGACCCCCCAGGGAACTATGGCTACACCTTC. V usage is TRBV6-6 and J usage is TRBJ1-2, with D possibly TRBD1 on 5 matching bases. Germline CDR1 MNHNY, CDR2 SVGAGI (reference sequence). This CDR3 is built from 14 residues. V was cut by 7 bases and J by 2 bases, with 14 bases left in between.

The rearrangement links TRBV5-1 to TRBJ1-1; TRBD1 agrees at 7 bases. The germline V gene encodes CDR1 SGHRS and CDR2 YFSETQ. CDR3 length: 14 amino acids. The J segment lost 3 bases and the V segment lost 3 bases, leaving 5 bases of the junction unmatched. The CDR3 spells CASSSGTADTEAFF. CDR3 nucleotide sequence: TGCGCCAGCAGCTCCGGGACAGCCGACACTGAAGCTTTCTTT. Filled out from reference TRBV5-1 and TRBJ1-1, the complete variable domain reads KAGVTQTPRYLIKTRGQQVTLSCSPISGHRSVSWYQQTPGQGLQFLFEYFSETQRNKGNFPGRFSGRQFSNSRSEMNVSTLELGDSALYLCASSSGTADTEAFFGQGTRLTVV.

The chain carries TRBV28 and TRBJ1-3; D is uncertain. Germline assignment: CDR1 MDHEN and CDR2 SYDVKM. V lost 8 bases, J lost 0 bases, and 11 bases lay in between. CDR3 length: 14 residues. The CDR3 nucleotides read TGTGCCAGCGTCGGAGGGAGCTCTGGAAACACCATATATTTT. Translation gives CASVGGSSGNTIYF.

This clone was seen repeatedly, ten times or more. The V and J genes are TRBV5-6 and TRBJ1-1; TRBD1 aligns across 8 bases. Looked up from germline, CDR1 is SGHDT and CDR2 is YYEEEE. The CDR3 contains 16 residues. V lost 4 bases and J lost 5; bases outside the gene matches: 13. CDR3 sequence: CASSIRSGTGGTEAFF. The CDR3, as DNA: TGTGCCAGCAGCATCCGCTCGGGGACAGGAGGAACTGAAGCTTTCTTT.